The present T cell receptor beta chain was sequenced within a study of T cell repertoires in cytomegalovirus infection. Study information: Indications came from public TCR beta signatures; they pointed to CMV infection and to a matching HLA type. Study outcomes and limitations: Using cumulative public TCR beta family frequency, the authors identified those who carried CMV together with the relevant HLA. There were HLA-C-restricted CMV-specific TCR beta clonotypes dominating the ex vivo response.

TCRdb passed the reads through MiXCR, listing each CDR3 protein once. The table includes around 440,000 distinct CDR3 sequences, 11% detected once. There are many counts of this clonotype. What it recognizes is unknown. From germline, CDR1 is MNHEY and CDR2 SMNVEV (reference sequence). V was shortened by 5 bases and J by 0 bases, with 10 bases between the two germline ends. The CDR3 is 14 residues long. Material: PBMCs. The chain recombines TRBV27 with TRBJ1-2; no clear D. The receptor's source is a human donor in good health (CMV status not recorded). Some clones in this sample may be carry-over from other donors' samples. The chain's CDR3 is CASSPRPSNYGYTF. The CDR3 nucleotides are TGTGCCAGCAGTCCCAGACCGTCTAACTATGGCTACACCTTC.